This record covers a single T cell receptor beta chain. These data belong to a study of blood T cell repertoires in COVID-19. Study at large: The samples span acute and convalescent COVID-19 from the United States, Italy and Spain. Sources were T cells, B-cell-depleted T cells, or PBMCs; the material itself was cDNA or gDNA.

Deletions cut 3 bases from V and 7 bases from J, with 15 bases between. The germline V gene encodes CDR1 MGHDK and CDR2 SYGVNS. The CDR3 runs to 14 residues. This table comes from immunoSEQ multiplex PCR, and its TCRdb copy is limited to in-frame clones, with some not included. The profile shows around 280,000 clones, around 86% of them singletons. The TCR sequence derives from a woman in her twenties or thirties who had recovered from COVID-19. Sequenced: peripheral blood. The V call is TRBV25-1, the J call TRBJ1-2, with D unresolved. CDR3 coding DNA: TGTGCCAGCAGTGACGGGGAGACCTTCGGTGGCTACACCTTC. The encoded protein is CASSDGETFGGYTF.